Listed here is a single TCR beta chain. The source of the sample is a study of cytomegalovirus exposure and HLA in healthy donors. Per the germline V gene, CDR1 is MDHEN and CDR2 is SYDVKM. This CDR3 is built from 13 residues. V lost 7 bases and J lost 3, with 11 bases in between. PCR amplification relied on 60 Vbeta primers (plus 13 Jbeta primers). Authors' data handling: Later reanalysis found around 80 million unique TCR beta chains, around 10 million of them shared. Generated by immunoSEQ multiplex PCR, the TCRdb table keeps only in-frame clones and is missing some. The D gene and trimming were derived from the DNA, and the V and J assignments and clone size from that table. The sample holds roughly 200,000 clones, roughly 84% seen once.

The sample comprised PBMCs. V and J are TRBV28 and TRBJ2-3, with D uncertain. This clonotype was sampled from a man in his fifties in good health and CMV-seronegative. The CDR3 sequence is CASMNLVTDTQYF. CDR3 sequence (DNA): TGTGCCAGCATGAATCTAGTGACAGATACGCAGTATTTT.